The entry below gives a single TCR beta chain sequence along with its context. The specificity of this receptor is unknown. Per-base quality was not reported, and no clone a single base away is much larger than it. The trial excluded patients who had a history of autoimmune disease or who were on systemic immunosuppression. Peripheral blood for TCR sequencing was drawn from every dose cohort at baseline, at cycle 4 day 1 and at cycle 7 day 1. The samples were taken from a phase I, first-in-human, multicenter, open-label dose-escalation trial of ivuxolimab. Adults with locally advanced or metastatic head and neck squamous cell, hepatocellular, melanoma or renal cell carcinoma were enrolled in the trial. CD4+ and CD8+ T cells were sorted separately from peripheral blood before TCR sequencing. To sequence the TCRbeta CDR3 region, genomic DNA was isolated from the sorted cells. The immunoSEQ Assay was used for sequencing of TCRbeta CDR3 regions. This immuneACCESS table, as held by TCRdb, lists in-frame sequences with V and J called but not all clones. Of the missing ones, under half trace to an unresolved V gene in checked studies; the others have no known cause. Within this sample are around 99,000 clones, with under 95% of them counted one time only. The ten largest clones take up approximately 1.2% of the sample.

The data derive from a study of OX40 agonist ivuxolimab in advanced cancers. Broadly, across the study: Ivuxolimab was a fully human IgG2 agonistic monoclonal antibody targeting the costimulatory receptor OX40 (CD134). Intravenous ivuxolimab was administered to patients every 2 weeks at six dose levels: 0.01, 0.1, 0.3, 1.5, 3 and 10 mg/kg. Three dose-escalation patients achieved partial responses, one with hepatocellular carcinoma and two with cutaneous melanoma. The paper reports the monotherapy dose-escalation portion (N of about 54 patients) of the phase I ivuxolimab trial. Patients were allowed to have had prior anti-PD-1, anti-PD-L1 or anti-CTLA-4 therapy, and around two fifths of the dose-escalation patients had been treated with checkpoint inhibitors. In the dose-escalation cohort, around four fifths of patients were male, and the mean age was approximately 60 years, with a range of about 23 to 90. Peripheral TCRbeta sequencing was intended to test whether TCR sequence diversity was altered and clonal T-cell expansion was caused by ivuxolimab. Of the approximately 50 patients in dose escalation, some 20 had hepatocellular carcinoma, around 15 had melanoma, 9 had renal cell carcinoma and 9 had head and neck cancer.

The research as a whole found: In the 0.1-3.0 mg/kg groups, partial responders were among the patients with the lowest normalized peripheral clonal expansion, particularly in CD8+ T cells. Low levels of normalized T-cell clonal expansion were also shown by some nonresponding patients. Which antigens the clonally expanded peripheral T cells were specific for was not determined. At doses of 0.1 to 3.0 mg/kg, clonal expansion of both CD4+ and CD8+ T cells in blood was seen between baseline and week 6. On average, CD8+ T cells showed more expanded clones than CD4+ T cells after ivuxolimab.

From cysteine to phenylalanine, the CDR3 is 14 amino acids long. The kept DNA is CDR3 alone, 42 bases in frame from the first base. Trimming accounts for 3 bases at V and 6 bases at J, while the number of junction bases matched to no gene is 7. CDR1 and CDR2 are drawn from the germline V gene: SGHRS, YFSETQ. The rearrangement combines TRBV5-1 with TRBJ2-3; the junction holds 7 bases that match TRBD1. This clonotype was sampled from an adult with an advanced solid tumor such as melanoma, head and neck, liver or kidney cancer. Sequencing used CD4+ or CD8+ T cells sorted from blood, obtained in a trial of the OX40 agonist ivuxolimab. The CDR3 amino acid sequence is: CASSSTGVPDTQYF. The DNA sequence follows: TGCGCCAGCAGCTCAACAGGGGTACCGGATACGCAGTATTTT.